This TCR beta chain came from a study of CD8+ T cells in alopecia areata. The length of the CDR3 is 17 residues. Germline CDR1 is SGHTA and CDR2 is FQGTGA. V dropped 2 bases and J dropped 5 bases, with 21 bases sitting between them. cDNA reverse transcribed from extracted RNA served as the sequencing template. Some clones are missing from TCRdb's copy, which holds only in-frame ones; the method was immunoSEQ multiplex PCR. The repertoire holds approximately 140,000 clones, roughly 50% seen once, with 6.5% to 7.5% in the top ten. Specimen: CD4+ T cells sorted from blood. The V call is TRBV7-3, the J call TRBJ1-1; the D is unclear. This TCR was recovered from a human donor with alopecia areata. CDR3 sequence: CASSLYPGPGVLTEAFF. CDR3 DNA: TGTGCCAGCAGCTTATATCCCGGTCCGGGAGTTTTGACTGAAGCTTTCTTT.